This T cell receptor beta chain was observed in a study of T cells after yellow fever vaccination. The 5'RACE template-switching step produced TCR cDNA and added a universal primer site and UMIs. TCRdb itself ran the 5' RACE reads through MiXCR, one entry per CDR3 protein. Of a few hundred thousand distinct CDR3 sequences listed, approximately 4% were seen once; the top ten hold about 22%. In its sample, this clonotype was seen many times. Its antigen is still unknown. The CDR3 has 11 residues. Germline V lookup: CDR1 GTSNPN, CDR2 SVGIG (reference sequence). The V end lost 3 bases, the J end lost 3 bases, and 3 bases lay between the germline ends. Study results and limitations: By day 5 rather than day 15, the secondary response had peaked, though it was weaker. At 96% for CD4 and over 80% for CD8, most primary-vaccination clones showed up again after the booster. Abundant clonotypes from the bulk population could get into FACS-sorted repertoires as contaminants.

The sequence was obtained from a man between 18 and 35 years old who received the YFV17D yellow fever vaccine. The sample in question was PBMCs, obtained 5 days after the yellow fever booster vaccination. The rearrangement links TRBV30 to TRBJ2-1; D ambiguous. As DNA, the CDR3 is TGTGCCTGGAGCCTCTACAATGAGCAGTTCTTC. Protein sequence: CAWSLYNEQFF.